Listed below are T cell receptor beta chains from one sample, sequenced in a study of blood T cell repertoires in COVID-19. Clones were sequenced by immunoSEQ multiplex PCR, and TCRdb holds only the in-frame ones, with some missing. The table includes about 150,000 clones, 80% to 90% detected once. Material for sequencing was peripheral blood. The receptor source for this set is a woman at least 80 years old with COVID-19, enrolled during active disease. CDR3s include the opening cysteine and the closing phenylalanine or tryptophan. The D gene is left open where the match is weak. The listing skips clone size in some rows; elsewhere it reads once, few, many or a size class.

D gene	V gene	J gene	clone size	CDR3 protein	CDR3 DNA
NA	TRBV6-2/TRBV6-3	TRBJ2-7	NA	CASSLREYEQYF	TGTGCCAGCAGTTTACGAGAATACGAGCAGTACTTC
TRBD1	TRBV9	TRBJ1-1	NA	CASSVDPRGADTEAFF	TGTGCCAGCAGCGTAGACCCCAGGGGGGCTGACACTGAAGCTTTCTTT
NA	TRBV5-1	TRBJ2-7	NA	CASSRDSKTVYEQYF	TGCGCCAGCAGCCGGGATTCGAAGACCGTCTACGAGCAGTACTTC
TRBD2	TRBV5-5	TRBJ2-5	NA	CASSPWTSGSGETQYF	TGTGCCAGCAGCCCCTGGACTAGCGGGAGTGGTGAGACCCAGTACTTC
TRBD1	TRBV15	TRBJ2-7	NA	CATSRPLWTGDYEQYF	TGTGCCACCAGCAGACCCCTCTGGACAGGGGACTACGAGCAGTACTTC
NA	TRBV9	TRBJ2-7	NA	CASSAGLEEAYEQYF	TGTGCCAGCAGCGCCGGTTTAGAGGAGGCCTACGAGCAGTACTTC
TRBD2	TRBV9	TRBJ2-2	once	CASSNPGLAGVANTGELFF	TGTGCCAGCAGCAATCCGGGACTAGCGGGGGTCGCGAACACCGGGGAGCTGTTTTTT
NA	TRBV30	TRBJ1-3	NA	CAWSVLMDTIYF	TGTGCCTGGAGTGTACTTATGGACACCATATATTTT
TRBD1	TRBV10-3	TRBJ2-5	NA	CAMGQGAETQYF	TGTGCCATGGGACAGGGGGCAGAGACCCAGTACTTC
TRBD2	TRBV5-6	TRBJ2-3	once	CASGSGLAGNTDTQYF	TGTGCCAGCGGGTCGGGACTAGCGGGAAACACAGATACGCAGTATTTT
TRBD2	TRBV13	TRBJ2-1	NA	CASSSRSATSGGNEQFF	TGTGCCAGCAGCTCGAGGTCTGCGACTAGCGGGGGTAATGAGCAGTTCTTC
TRBD1	TRBV27	TRBJ1-2	NA	CASSLSTGGDDGYTF	TGTGCCAGCAGTTTATCTACAGGGGGAGACGATGGCTACACCTTC
TRBD1	TRBV6-2/TRBV6-3	TRBJ2-4	NA	CASSSRRDRDKNIQYF	TGTGCCAGCAGCTCACGGCGGGACAGGGACAAAAACATTCAGTACTTC
NA	TRBV10-3	TRBJ2-7	NA	CASRQVPYEQYF	TGTGCCAGTAGACAGGTTCCCTACGAGCAGTACTTC
TRBD2	TRBV2	TRBJ2-7	NA	CASSLGLAGEQYF	TGTGCCAGCAGTCTCGGACTAGCCGGCGAGCAGTACTTC
NA	TRBV21-1	TRBJ2-1	NA	CASSKMDWTGVILNEQFF	TGTGCCAGCAGCAAAATGGATTGGACAGGGGTGATCCTCAATGAGCAGTTCTTC
TRBD1	TRBV6-5	TRBJ2-2	NA	CASIIGQGGDGELFF	TGTGCCAGCATTATAGGACAGGGGGGGGACGGGGAGCTGTTTTTT